The source of this T cell receptor beta chain is a study of beta chain features in type 1 diabetes. Study-wide results and caveats: A definitive answer on HLA type influencing TCRB rearrangement was not reached here.

CD4+ naive, central memory, regulatory and stem cell-like memory subsets were isolated by sorting on CD45RO/CCR7/CD25/CD127/CD95/CD27. Germline-derived CDR1 and CDR2 are GTSNPN and SVGIG (reference sequence). The CDR3 loop spans 15 amino acids. J lost 3 bases, V lost 3 bases, and 6 bases had no gene match. As regards this clone: Antigen unknown.

Sequenced material consisted of expressed TCRB transcripts (all of the isolated RNA was reverse transcribed). The protocol was immunoSEQ multiplex PCR, while the TCRdb copy is restricted to in-frame clones and leaves out a portion. The top ten clones hold 0.05% to 0.07% of a sample with around 430,000 clones, about 29% of them seen once. This sequence joins TRBV30 and TRBJ2-5, with TRBD1 identical over 11 bases. Sequenced material: naive CD4+ T cells from blood. The sequence was collected from a man younger than 35 in good health. The CDR3 DNA sequence: TGTGCCTGGAGCGTGGGGACAGGGGGTAAAGAGACCCAGTACTTC. It yields the protein CAWSVGTGGKETQYF.